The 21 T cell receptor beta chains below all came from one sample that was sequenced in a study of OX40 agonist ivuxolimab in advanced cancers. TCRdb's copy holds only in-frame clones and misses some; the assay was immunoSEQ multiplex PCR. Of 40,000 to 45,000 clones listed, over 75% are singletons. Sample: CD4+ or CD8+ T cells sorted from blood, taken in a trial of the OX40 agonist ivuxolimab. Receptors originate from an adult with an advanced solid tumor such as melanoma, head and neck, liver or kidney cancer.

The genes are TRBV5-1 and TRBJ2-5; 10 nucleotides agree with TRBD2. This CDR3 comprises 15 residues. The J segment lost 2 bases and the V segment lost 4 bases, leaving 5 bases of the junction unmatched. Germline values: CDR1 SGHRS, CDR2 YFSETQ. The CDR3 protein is CASSRSSGGQETQYF. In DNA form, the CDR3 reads TGCGCCAGCAGCAGGTCTAGCGGGGGACAAGAGACCCAGTACTTC.

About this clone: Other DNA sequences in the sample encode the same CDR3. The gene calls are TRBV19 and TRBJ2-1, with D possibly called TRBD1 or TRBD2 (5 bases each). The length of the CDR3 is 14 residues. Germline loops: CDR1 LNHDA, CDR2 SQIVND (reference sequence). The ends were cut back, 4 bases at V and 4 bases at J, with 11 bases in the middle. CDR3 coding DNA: TGTGCCAGTAGTAGGACGGGGCAGTACAATGAGCAGTTCTTC. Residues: CASSRTGQYNEQFF.

This CDR3 is CASSGPGQVYEQYF. The CDR3 DNA sequence: TGTGCCAGCTCAGGACCGGGACAAGTATACGAGCAGTACTTC. The chain is built from TRBV18 and TRBJ2-7, with D maybe TRBD1 (6 bases). CDR1 is KGHSH, CDR2 LQKENI, per germline. Trimming shortened V by 5 bases and J by 4 bases, and 15 bases separated the two germline ends. This CDR3 region has 14 residues.

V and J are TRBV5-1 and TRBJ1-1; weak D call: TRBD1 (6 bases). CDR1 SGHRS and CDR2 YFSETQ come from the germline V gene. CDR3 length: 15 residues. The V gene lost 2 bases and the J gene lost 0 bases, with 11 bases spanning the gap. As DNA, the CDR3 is TGCGCCAGCAGCTTTACAGGACAGATGAACACTGAAGCTTTCTTT. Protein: CASSFTGQMNTEAFF.

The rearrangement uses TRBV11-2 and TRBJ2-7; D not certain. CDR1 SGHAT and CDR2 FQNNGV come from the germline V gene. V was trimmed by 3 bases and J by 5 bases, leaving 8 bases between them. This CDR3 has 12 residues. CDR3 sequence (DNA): TGTGCCAGCAGCTTCAATTCCCACGAGCAGTACTTC. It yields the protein CASSFNSHEQYF.

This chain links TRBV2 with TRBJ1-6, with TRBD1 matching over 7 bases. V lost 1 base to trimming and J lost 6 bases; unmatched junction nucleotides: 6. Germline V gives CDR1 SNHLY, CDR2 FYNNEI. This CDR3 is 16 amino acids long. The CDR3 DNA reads TGTGCCAGCAGTGAAGAAGGGGGCGTATCTAATTCACCCCTCCACTTT. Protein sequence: CASSEEGGVSNSPLHF.

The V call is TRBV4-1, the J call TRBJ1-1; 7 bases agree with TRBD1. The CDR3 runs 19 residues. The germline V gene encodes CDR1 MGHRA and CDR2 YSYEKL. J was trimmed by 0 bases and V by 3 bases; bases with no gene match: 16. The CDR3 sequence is CASSQKTDRWTDMNTEAFF. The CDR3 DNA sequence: TGCGCCAGCAGCCAGAAAACGGACAGGTGGACCGATATGAACACTGAAGCTTTCTTT.

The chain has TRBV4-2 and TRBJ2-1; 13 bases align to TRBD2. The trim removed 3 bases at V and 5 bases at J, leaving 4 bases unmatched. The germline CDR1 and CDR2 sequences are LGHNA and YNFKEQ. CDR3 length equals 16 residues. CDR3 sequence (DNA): TGTGCCAGCAGCCATGGGACTAGCGGGGCAAACAATGAGCAGTTCTTC. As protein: CASSHGTSGANNEQFF.

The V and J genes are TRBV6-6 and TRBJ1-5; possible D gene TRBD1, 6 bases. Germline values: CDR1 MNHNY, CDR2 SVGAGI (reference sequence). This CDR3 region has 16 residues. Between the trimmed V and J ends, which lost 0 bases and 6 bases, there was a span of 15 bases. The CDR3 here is CASSYSRAGAGQPQHF. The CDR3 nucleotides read TGTGCCAGCAGTTACTCCCGGGCGGGGGCTGGTCAGCCCCAGCATTTT.

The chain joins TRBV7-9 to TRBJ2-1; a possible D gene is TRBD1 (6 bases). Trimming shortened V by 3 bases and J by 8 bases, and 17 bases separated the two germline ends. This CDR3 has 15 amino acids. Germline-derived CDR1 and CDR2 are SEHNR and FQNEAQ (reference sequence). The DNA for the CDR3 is TGTGCCAGCAGCTTCATTCAGGGGTCCATCGATGAGCAGTTCTTC. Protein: CASSFIQGSIDEQFF.

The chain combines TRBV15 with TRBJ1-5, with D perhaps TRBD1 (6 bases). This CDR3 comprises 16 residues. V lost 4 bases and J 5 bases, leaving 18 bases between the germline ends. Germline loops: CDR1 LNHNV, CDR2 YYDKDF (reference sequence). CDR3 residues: CATSKEPHRADQPQHF. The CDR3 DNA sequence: TGTGCCACCAGCAAAGAACCCCACAGGGCAGATCAGCCCCAGCATTTT.

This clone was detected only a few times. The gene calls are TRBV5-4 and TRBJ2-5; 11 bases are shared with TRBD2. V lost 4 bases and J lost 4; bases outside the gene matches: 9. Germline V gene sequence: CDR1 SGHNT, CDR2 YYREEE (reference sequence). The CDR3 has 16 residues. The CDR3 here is CASSHSGRGQGETQYF. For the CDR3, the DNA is TGTGCCAGCAGCCATAGCGGGAGGGGACAGGGAGAGACCCAGTACTTC.

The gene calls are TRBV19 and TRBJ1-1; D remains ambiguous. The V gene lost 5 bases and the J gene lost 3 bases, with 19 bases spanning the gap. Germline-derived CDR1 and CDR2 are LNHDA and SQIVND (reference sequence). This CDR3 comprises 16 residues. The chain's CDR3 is CASSPPRAGKDTEAFF. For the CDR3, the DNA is TGTGCCAGTAGTCCCCCCCGTGCGGGGAAGGACACTGAAGCTTTCTTT.

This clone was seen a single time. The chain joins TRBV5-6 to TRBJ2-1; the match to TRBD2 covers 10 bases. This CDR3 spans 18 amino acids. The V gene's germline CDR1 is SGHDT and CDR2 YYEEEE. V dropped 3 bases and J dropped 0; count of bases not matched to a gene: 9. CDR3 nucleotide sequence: TGTGCCAGCAGCTCCAGGGGGACTAGCGCCATCTCCTACAATGAGCAGTTCTTC. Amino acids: CASSSRGTSAISYNEQFF.

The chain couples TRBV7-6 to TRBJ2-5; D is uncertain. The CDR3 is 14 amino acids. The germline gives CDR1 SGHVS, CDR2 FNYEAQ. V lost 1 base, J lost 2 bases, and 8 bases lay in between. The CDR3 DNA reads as TGTGCCAGCAGCTTAGGGCAGATACAAGAGACCCAGTACTTC. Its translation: CASSLGQIQETQYF.

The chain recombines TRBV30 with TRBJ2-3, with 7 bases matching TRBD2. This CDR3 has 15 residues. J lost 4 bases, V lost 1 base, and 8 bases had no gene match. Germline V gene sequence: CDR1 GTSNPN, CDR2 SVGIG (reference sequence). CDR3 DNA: TGTGCCTGGAGTGATGTGGGAGGGCCAGCAGATACGCAGTATTTT. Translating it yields CAWSDVGGPADTQYF.

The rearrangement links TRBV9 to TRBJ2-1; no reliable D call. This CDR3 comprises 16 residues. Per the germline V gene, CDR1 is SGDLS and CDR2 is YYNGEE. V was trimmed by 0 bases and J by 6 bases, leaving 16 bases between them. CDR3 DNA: TGTGCCAGCAGCGTAGCGACGGTCACTCTTGGCAATGAGCAGTTCTTC. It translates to CASSVATVTLGNEQFF.

CDR3 DNA: TGTGCCAGCAGTTCCACCCCTCGGGAGCAGTTCTTC. It codes for CASSSTPREQFF. The chain uses TRBV6-6 and TRBJ2-1; D uncertain. Germline loops: CDR1 MNHNY, CDR2 SVGAGI (reference sequence). V was trimmed by 4 bases and J by 10 bases, leaving 11 bases between them. CDR3 length: 12 residues.

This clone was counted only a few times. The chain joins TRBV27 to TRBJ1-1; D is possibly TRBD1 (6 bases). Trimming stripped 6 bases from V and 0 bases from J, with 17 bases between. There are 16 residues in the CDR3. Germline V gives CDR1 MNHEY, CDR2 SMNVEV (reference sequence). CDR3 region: CASSPWGGRMNTEAFF. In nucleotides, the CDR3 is TGTGCCAGCAGCCCCTGGGGGGGGCGCATGAACACTGAAGCTTTCTTT.

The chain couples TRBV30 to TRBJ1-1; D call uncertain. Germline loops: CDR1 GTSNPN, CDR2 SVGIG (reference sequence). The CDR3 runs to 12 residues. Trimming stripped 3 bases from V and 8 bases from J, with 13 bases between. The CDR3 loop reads CAWSSYLGEAFF. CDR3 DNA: TGTGCCTGGAGCTCCTATCTAGGGGAAGCTTTCTTT.

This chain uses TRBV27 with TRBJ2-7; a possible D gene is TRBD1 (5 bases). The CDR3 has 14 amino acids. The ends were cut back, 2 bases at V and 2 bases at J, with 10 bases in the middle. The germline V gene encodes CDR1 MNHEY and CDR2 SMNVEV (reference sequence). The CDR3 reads CASSLTGETYEQYF. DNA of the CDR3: TGTGCCAGCAGTTTAACAGGAGAAACCTACGAGCAGTACTTC.